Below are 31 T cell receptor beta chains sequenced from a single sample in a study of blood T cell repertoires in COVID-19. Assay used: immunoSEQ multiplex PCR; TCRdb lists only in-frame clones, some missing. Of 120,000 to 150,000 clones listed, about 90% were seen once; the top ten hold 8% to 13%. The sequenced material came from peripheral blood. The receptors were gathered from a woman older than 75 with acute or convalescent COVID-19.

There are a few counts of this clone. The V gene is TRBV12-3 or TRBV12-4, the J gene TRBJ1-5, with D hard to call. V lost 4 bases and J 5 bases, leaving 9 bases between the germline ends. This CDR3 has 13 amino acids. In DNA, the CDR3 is TGTGCCAGCAGTTCCGGGGAGTATCAGCCCCAGCATTTT. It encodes CASSSGEYQPQHF.

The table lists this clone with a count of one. The CDR3: CSSGFGETQYF. CDR3 nucleotides: TGCAGTTCAGGGTTTGGGGAGACCCAGTACTTC. The chain combines TRBV20-1 with TRBJ2-5; TRBD1 is a possible D gene (5 bases). V was clipped by 8 bases and J by 5 bases, with 12 bases between them. The length of the CDR3 is 11 residues. Looked up from germline, CDR1 is DFQATT and CDR2 is SNEGSKA (reference sequence).

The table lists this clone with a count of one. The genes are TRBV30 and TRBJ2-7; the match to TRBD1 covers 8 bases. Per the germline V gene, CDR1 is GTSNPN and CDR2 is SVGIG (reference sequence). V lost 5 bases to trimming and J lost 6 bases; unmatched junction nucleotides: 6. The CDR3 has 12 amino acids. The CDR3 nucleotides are TGTGCCTGGGCGGACAGGGAGATCGAGCAGTACTTC. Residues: CAWADREIEQYF.

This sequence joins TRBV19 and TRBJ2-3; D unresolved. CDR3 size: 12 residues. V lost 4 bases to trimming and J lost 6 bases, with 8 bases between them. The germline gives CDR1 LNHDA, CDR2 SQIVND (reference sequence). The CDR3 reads CASSTRVDTQYF. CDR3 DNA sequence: TGTGCCAGTAGTACCCGAGTTGATACGCAGTATTTT. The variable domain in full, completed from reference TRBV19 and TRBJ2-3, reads DGGITQSPKYLFRKEGQNVTLSCEQNLNHDAMYWYRQDPGQGLRLIYYSQIVNDFQKGDIAEGYSVSREKKESFPLTVTSAQKNPTAFYLCASSTRVDTQYFGPGTRLTVL.

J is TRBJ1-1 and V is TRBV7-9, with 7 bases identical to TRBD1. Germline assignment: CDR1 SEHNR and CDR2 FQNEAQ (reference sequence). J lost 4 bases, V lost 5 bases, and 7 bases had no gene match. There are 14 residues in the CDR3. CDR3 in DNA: TGTGCCAGCAGCCCTTACCGGGACAGCACTGAAGCTTTCTTT. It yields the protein CASSPYRDSTEAFF.

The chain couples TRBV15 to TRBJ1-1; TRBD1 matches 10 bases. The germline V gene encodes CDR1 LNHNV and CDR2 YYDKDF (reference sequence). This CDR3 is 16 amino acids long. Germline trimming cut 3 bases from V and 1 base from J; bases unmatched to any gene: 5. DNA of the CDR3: TGTGCCACCAGCAGCGACAGGGGGCGAGGGAACACTGAAGCTTTCTTT. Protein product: CATSSDRGRGNTEAFF.

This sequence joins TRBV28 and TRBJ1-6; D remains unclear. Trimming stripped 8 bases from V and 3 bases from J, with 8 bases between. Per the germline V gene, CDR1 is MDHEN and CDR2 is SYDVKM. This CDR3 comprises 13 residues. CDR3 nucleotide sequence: TGTGCCAGCGGTCGGAGCTATAATTCACCCCTCCACTTT. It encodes CASGRSYNSPLHF.

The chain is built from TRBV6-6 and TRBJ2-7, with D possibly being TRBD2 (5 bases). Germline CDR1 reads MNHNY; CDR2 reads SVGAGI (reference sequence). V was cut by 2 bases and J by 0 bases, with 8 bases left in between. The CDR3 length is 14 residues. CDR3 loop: CASSYPGSSYEQYF. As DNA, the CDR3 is TGTGCCAGCAGTTACCCGGGGAGCTCCTACGAGCAGTACTTC.

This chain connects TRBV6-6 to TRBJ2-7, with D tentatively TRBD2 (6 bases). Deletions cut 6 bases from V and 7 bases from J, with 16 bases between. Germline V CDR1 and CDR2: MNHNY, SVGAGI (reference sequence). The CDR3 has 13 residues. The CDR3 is CASSPPGRREQYF. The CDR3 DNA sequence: TGTGCCAGCAGCCCCCCGGGGAGGAGGGAGCAGTACTTC.

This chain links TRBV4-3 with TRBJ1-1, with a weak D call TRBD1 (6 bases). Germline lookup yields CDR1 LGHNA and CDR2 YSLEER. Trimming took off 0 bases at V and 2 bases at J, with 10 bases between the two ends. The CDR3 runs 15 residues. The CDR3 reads CASSQDTGYNTEAFF. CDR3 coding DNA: TGCGCCAGCAGCCAAGATACAGGGTATAACACTGAAGCTTTCTTT.

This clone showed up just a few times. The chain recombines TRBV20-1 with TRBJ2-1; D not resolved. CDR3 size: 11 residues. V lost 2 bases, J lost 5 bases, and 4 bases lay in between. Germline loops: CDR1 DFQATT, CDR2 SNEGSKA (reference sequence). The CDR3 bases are TGCAGTGCTAGATCCGACAATGAGCAGTTCTTC. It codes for CSARSDNEQFF.

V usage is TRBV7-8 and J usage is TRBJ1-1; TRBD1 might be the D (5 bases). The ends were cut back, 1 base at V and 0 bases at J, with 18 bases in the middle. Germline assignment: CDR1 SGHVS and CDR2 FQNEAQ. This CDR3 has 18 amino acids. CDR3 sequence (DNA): TGTGCCAGCAGCTTAGGCAGAACCACAGGTCACCTGAACACTGAAGCTTTCTTT. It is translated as CASSLGRTTGHLNTEAFF.

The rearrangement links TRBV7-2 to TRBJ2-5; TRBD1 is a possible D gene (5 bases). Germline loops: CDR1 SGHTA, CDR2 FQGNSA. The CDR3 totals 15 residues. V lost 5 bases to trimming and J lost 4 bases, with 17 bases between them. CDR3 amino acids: CASSRKAGMVETQYF. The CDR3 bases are TGTGCCAGCAGCCGGAAGGCAGGGATGGTAGAGACCCAGTACTTC.

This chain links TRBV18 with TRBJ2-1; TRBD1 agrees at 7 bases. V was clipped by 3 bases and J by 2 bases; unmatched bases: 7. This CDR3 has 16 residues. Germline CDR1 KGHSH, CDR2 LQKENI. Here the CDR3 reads CASSPSGTATYNEQFF. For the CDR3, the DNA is TGTGCCAGCTCACCCTCCGGGACAGCAACCTACAATGAGCAGTTCTTC.

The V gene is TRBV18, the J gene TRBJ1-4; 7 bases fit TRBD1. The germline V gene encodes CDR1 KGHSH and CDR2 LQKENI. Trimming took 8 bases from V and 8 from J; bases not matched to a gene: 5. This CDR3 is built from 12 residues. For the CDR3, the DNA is TGTGCCAGCACTGGGGACAGAGAAAAACTGTTTTTT. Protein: CASTGDREKLFF. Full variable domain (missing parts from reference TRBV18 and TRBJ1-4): NAGVMQNPRHLVRRRGQEARLRCSPMKGHSHVYWYRQLPEEGLKFMVYLQKENIIDESGMPKERFSAEFPKEGPSILRIQQVVRGDSAAYFCASTGDREKLFFGSGTQLSVL.

In nucleotides, the CDR3 is TGTGCCAGCAGCTCCTCAGGGGTACGGGCGGAGACCCAGTACTTC. It specifies CASSSSGVRAETQYF. This rearrangement joins TRBV7-6 to TRBJ2-5, with TRBD1 as a possible D gene (6 bases). The germline gives CDR1 SGHVS, CDR2 FNYEAQ. The length of the CDR3 is 15 residues. Trimming stripped 4 bases from V and 5 bases from J, with 17 bases between.

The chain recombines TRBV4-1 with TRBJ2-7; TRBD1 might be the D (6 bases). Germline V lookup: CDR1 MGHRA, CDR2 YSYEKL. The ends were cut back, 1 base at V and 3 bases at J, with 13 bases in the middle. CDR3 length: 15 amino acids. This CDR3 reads CASSQAPDSRYEQYF. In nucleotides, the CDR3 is TGCGCCAGCAGCCAAGCCCCGGACAGCCGCTACGAGCAGTACTTC.

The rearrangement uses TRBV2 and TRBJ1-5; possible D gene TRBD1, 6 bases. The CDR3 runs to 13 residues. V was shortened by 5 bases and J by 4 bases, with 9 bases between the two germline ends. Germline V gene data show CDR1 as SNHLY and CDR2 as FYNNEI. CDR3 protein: CASSQDRNQPQHF. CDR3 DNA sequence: TGTGCCAGCAGTCAGGACAGAAATCAGCCCCAGCATTTT.

The CDR3 nucleotides read TGTGCCAGCAGCGAGGGAGAATGGGGGCAGTACTTC. This translates into CASSEGEWGQYF. This sequence joins TRBV7-2 and TRBJ2-7, with D perhaps matching TRBD2 (5 bases). The germline gives CDR1 SGHTA, CDR2 FQGNSA. The V end lost 5 bases, the J end lost 9 bases, and 14 bases lay between the germline ends. The CDR3 totals 12 residues.

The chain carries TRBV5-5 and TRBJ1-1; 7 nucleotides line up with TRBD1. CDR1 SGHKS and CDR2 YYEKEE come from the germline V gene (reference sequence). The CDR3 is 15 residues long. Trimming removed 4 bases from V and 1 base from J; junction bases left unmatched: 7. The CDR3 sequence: CASSPTGQANTEAFF. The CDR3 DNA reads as TGTGCCAGCAGCCCAACCGGACAGGCGAACACTGAAGCTTTCTTT.

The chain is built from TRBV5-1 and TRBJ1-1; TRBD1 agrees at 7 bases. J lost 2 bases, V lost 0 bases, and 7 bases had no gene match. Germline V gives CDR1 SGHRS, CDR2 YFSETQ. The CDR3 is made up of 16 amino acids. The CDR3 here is CASSLEQGPANTEAFF. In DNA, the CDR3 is TGCGCCAGCAGCTTGGAACAGGGGCCCGCTAACACTGAAGCTTTCTTT.

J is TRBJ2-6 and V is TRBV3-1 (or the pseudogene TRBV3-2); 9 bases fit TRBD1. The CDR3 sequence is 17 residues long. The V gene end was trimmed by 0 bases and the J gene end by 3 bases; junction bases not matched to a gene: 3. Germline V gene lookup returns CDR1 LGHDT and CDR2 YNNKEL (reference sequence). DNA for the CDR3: TGTGCCAGCAGCCAAGATCGGACAGGGGTTGGGGCCAACGTCCTGACTTTC. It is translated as CASSQDRTGVGANVLTF.

The chain's CDR3 is CASSLELRVDGYTF. Written as DNA, the CDR3 is TGCGCCAGCAGCTTGGAATTGAGGGTAGACGGCTACACCTTC. This sequence joins TRBV5-1 and TRBJ1-2; D not resolved. V was cut by 0 bases and J by 8 bases, with 14 bases left in between. The CDR3 totals 14 residues. Per germline, CDR1 SGHRS and CDR2 YFSETQ.

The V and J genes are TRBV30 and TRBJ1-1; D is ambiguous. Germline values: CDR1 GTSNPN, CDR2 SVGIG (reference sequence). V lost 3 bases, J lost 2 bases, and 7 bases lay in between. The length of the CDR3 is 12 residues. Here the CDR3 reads CAWRSSNTEAFF. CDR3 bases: TGTGCCTGGAGGTCATCAAACACTGAAGCTTTCTTT.

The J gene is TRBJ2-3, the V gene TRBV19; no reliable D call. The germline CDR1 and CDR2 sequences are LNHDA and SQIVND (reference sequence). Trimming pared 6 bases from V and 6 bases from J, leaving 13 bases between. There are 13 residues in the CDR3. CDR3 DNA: TGTGCCAGTAGATTCCTAAACGGGGATACGCAGTATTTT. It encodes CASRFLNGDTQYF.

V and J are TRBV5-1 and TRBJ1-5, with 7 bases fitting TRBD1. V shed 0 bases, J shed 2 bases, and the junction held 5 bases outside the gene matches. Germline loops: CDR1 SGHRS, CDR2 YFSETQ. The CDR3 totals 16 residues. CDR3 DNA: TGCGCCAGCAGCTTGGGATCCGGACAGGGCAATCAGCCCCAGCATTTT. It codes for CASSLGSGQGNQPQHF.

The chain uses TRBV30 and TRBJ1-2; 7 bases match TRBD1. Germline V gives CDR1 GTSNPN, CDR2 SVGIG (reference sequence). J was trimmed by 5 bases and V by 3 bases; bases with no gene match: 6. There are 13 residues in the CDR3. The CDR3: CAWSTGEPYGYTF. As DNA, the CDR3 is TGTGCCTGGAGCACAGGGGAGCCTTATGGCTACACCTTC. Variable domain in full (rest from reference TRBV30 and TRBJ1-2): SQTIHQWPATLVQPVGSPLSLECTVEGTSNPNLYWYRQAAGRGLQLLFYSVGIGQISSEVPQNLSASRPQDRQFILSSKKLLLSDSGFYLCAWSTGEPYGYTFGSGTRLTVV.

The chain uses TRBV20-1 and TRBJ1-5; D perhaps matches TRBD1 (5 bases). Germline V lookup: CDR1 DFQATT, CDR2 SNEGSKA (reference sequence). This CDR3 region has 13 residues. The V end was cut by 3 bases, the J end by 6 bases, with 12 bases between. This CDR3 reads CSASQGSGQPQHF. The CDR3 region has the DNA TGCAGTGCTAGTCAGGGCTCTGGTCAGCCCCAGCATTTT.

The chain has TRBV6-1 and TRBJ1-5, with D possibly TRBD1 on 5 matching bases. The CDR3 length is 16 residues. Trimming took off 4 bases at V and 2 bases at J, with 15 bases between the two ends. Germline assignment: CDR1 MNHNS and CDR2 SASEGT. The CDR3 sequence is CASSGWGGAGNQPQHF. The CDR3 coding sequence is TGTGCCAGCAGTGGGTGGGGGGGTGCAGGCAATCAGCCCCAGCATTTT.

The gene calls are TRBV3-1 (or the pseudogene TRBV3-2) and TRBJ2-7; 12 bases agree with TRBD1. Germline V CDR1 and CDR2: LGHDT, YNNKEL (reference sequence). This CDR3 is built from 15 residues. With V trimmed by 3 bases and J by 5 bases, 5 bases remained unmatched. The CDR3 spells CASSHIRDRGHEQYF. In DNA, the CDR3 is TGTGCCAGCAGCCATATCCGGGACAGGGGGCACGAGCAGTACTTC.

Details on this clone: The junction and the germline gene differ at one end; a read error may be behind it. CDR3 coding DNA: TGCGCCAGCACCTTGGTGGGCGGGGGAAACACTGAAGCTTTCTTT. Protein product: CASTLVGGGNTEAFF. The chain is built from TRBV5-1 and TRBJ1-1; possibly TRBD1 for D (5 bases). CDR1 and CDR2 from the germline V gene are SGHRS and YFSETQ. This CDR3 is built from 15 residues. The full variable domain, rest sourced from reference TRBV5-1 and TRBJ1-1, is KAGVTQTPRYLIKTRGQQVTLSCSPISGHRSVSWYQQTPGQGLQFLFEYFSETQRNKGNFPGRFSGRQFSNSRSEMNVSTLELGDSALYLCASTLVGGGNTEAFFGQGTRLTVV.